This T cell receptor (beta chain) was identified during a study of blood T cell repertoires in COVID-19. Whole-study context: Both acute and convalescent COVID-19 samples were obtained from the United States, Italy and Spain. Sources were T cells, B-cell-depleted T cells, or PBMCs; the material itself was cDNA or gDNA.

Germline CDR1 and CDR2: MNHNY and SVGAGI (reference sequence). The CDR3 length is 12 residues. After removal of 4 bases from V and 9 bases from J, the junction contained 3 bases not matched to a gene. As handled by the study authors: Reference gene primer amplification yielded estimated nucleated cell counts. Method: immunoSEQ multiplex PCR; TCRdb's copy keeps in-frame clones and lacks some. Clonal size and the V and J genes are those of that table, whereas D and trimming came from the DNA. This table holds 130,000 or so clones, 86% found once. The sequence was obtained from a woman aged 55-69 years with acute or convalescent COVID-19. The chain is built from TRBV6-6 and TRBJ2-1; 7 bases are shared with TRBD2. The sequenced sample was peripheral blood. The CDR3 region is CASSSWGGEQFF. The CDR3 nucleotides read TGTGCCAGCAGTTCTTGGGGGGGTGAGCAGTTCTTC.